This T cell receptor (beta chain) was sequenced during a study of patients and donors after allogeneic stem cell transplantation. In its sample, this clonotype was seen a few times. TCRdb fed the RT-PCR reads into MiXCR, producing one record per CDR3 protein. The table has some 92,000 distinct CDR3 sequences, 45% to 50% seen once. The origin of this receptor is a human donor who was either an allogeneic HSCT recipient or a stem cell or donor lymphocyte infusion donor (not recorded which). It is not recorded whose cells these are; they may come from a transplant donor. Sequenced input: blood, either unsorted or a sorted T cell fraction (not recorded which).

CDR3 bases: TGTGCCAGCAGCTTCAAAACGGGACAGGGGGGCTCACCCCTCCACTTT. This encodes CASSFKTGQGGSPLHF. The chain links TRBV11-2 to TRBJ1-6; 11 nucleotides align to TRBD1. V trimming: 3 bases; J trimming: 10 bases; junction bases outside the gene matches: 8. The CDR3 sequence is 16 residues long. Germline V gene data show CDR1 as SGHAT and CDR2 as FQNNGV.